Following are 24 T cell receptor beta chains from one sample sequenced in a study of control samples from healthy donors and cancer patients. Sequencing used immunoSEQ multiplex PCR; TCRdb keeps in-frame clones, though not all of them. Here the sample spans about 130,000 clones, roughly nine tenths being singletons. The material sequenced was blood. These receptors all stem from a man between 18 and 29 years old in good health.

Here the CDR3 DNA reads TGTGCCAGCAGTTACAGGGGGGGTAGGGATCAGCCCCAGCATTTT. This gives the protein CASSYRGGRDQPQHF. V gene TRBV6-2 or TRBV6-3 combines with J gene TRBJ1-5; TRBD1 is a possible D gene (6 bases). The CDR3 is 15 amino acids. With 2 bases removed from V and 5 bases from J, the gap between germline ends came to 13 bases. Germline V gene sequence: CDR1 MNHEY, CDR2 SVGEGT.

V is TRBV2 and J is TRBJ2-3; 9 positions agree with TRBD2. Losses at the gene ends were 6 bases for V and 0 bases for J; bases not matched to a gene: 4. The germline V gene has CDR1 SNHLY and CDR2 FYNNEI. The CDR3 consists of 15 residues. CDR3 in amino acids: CASSLLAGSTDTQYF. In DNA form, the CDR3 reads TGTGCCAGCAGCCTCCTAGCGGGAAGCACAGATACGCAGTATTTT.

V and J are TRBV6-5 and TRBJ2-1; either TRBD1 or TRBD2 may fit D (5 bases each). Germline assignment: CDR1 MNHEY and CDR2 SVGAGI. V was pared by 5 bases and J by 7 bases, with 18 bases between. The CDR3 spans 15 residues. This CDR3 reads CASSRGTKTQNEQFF. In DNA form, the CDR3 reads TGTGCCAGCAGTCGAGGGACCAAAACACAGAATGAGCAGTTCTTC.

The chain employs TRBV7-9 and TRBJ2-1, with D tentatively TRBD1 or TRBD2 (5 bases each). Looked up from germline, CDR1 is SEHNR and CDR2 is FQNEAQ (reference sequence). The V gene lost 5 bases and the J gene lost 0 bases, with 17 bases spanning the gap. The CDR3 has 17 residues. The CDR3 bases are TGTGCCAGCAGCACCATACTAGGGGCCAGCTCCTACAATGAGCAGTTCTTC. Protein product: CASSTILGASSYNEQFF.

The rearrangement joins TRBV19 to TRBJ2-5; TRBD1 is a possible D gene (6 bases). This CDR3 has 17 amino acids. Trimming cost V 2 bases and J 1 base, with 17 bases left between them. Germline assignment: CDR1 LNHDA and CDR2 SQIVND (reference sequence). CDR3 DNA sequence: TGTGCCAGTAGTATACGATCGGGGCAGGGGACCCAAGAGACCCAGTACTTC. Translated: CASSIRSGQGTQETQYF.

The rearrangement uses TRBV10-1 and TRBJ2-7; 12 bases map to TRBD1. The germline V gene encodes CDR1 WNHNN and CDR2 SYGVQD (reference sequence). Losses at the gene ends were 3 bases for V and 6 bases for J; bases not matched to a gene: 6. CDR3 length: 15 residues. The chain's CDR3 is CASSDPGQGAFEQYF. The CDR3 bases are TGCGCCAGCAGTGATCCGGGACAGGGGGCGTTCGAGCAGTACTTC.

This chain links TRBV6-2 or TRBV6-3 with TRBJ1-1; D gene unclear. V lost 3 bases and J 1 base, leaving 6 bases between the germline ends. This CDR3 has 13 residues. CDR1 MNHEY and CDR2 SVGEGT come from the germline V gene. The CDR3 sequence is CASSYGRNTEAFF. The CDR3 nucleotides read TGTGCCAGCAGTTATGGGAGGAACACTGAAGCTTTCTTT.

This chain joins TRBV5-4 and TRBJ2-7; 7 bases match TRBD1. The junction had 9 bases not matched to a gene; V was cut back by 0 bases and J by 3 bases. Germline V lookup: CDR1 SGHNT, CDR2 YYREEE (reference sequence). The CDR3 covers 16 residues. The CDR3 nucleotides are TGTGCCAGCAGCTTGGTGAAGGGGGCAGGTCTCTACGAGCAGTACTTC. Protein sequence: CASSLVKGAGLYEQYF.

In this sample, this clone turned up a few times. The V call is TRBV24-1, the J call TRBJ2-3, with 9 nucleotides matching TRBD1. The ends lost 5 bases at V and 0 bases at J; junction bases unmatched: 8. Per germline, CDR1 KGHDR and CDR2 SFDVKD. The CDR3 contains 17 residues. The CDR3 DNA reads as TGTGCCACCAGTGCGGTAAGACAGGGGGGAAGCACAGATACGCAGTATTTT. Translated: CATSAVRQGGSTDTQYF.

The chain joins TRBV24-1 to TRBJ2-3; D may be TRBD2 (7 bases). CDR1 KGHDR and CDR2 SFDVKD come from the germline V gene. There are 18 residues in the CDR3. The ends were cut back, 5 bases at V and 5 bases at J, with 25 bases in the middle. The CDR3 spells CATSALGAGAEGGDTQYF. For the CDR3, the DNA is TGTGCCACCAGTGCTCTTGGCGCGGGAGCCGAAGGGGGAGATACGCAGTATTTT.

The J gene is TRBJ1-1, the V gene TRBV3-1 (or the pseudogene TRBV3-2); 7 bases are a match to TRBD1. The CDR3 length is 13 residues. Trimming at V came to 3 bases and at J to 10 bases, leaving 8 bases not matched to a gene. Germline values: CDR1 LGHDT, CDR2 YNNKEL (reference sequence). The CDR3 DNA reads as TGTGCCAGCAGCCATGCCGACAGGGCAGGAGCTTTCTTT. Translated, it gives CASSHADRAGAFF.

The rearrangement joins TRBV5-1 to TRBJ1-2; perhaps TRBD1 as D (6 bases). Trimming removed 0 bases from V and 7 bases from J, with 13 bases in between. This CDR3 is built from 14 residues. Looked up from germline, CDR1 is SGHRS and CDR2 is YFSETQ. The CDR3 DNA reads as TGCGCCAGCAGCTTGGACAGGGAAGGAGGTGGCTACACCTTC. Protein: CASSLDREGGGYTF.

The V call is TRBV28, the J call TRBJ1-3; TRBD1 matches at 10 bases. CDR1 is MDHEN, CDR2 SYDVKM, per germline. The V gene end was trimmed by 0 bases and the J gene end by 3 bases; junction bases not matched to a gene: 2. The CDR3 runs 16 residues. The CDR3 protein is CASSLWGTGVGNTIYF. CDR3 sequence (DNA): TGTGCCAGCAGTTTATGGGGGACAGGGGTTGGAAACACCATATATTTT.

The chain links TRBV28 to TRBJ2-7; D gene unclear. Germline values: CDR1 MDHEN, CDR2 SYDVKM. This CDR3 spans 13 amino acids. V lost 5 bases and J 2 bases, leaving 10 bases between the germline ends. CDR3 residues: CASSTNNPYEQYF. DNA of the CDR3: TGTGCCAGCAGTACTAACAACCCCTACGAGCAGTACTTC. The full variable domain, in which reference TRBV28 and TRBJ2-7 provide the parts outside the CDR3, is DVKVTQSSRYLVKRTGEKVFLECVQDMDHENMFWYRQDPGLGLRLIYFSYDVKMKEKGDIPEGYSVSREKKERFSLILESASTNQTSMYLCASSTNNPYEQYFGPGTRLTVT.

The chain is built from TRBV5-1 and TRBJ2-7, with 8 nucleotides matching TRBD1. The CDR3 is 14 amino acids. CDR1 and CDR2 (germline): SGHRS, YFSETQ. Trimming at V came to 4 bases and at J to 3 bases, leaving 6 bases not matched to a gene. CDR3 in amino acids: CASSTTGGIYEQYF. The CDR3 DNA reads TGCGCCAGCAGCACTACAGGGGGGATCTACGAGCAGTACTTC.

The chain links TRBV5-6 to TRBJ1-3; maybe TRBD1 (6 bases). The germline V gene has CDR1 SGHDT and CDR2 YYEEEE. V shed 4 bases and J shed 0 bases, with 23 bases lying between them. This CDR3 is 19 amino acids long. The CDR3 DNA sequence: TGTGCCAGCAGCCTAATTTGGGGGGCGCGGACCTTCTCTGGAAACACCATATATTTT. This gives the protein CASSLIWGARTFSGNTIYF. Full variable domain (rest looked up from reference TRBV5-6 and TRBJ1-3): DAGVTQSPTHLIKTRGQQVTLRCSPKSGHDTVSWYQQALGQGPQFIFQYYEEEERQRGNFPDRFSGHQFPNYSSELNVNALLLGDSALYLCASSLIWGARTFSGNTIYFGEGSWLTVV.

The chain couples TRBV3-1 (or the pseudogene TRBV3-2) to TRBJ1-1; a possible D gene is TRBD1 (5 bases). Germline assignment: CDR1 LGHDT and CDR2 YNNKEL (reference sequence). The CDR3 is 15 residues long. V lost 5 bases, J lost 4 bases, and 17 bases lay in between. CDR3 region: CASSAAGTLGTEAFF. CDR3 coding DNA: TGTGCCAGCAGCGCAGCCGGGACCTTAGGCACTGAAGCTTTCTTT.

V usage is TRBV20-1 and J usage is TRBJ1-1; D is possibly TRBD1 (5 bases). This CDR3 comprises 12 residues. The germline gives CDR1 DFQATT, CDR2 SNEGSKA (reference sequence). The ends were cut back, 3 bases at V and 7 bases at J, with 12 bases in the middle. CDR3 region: CSASISGREAFF. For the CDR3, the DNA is TGCAGTGCTAGTATCTCAGGGCGTGAAGCTTTCTTT.

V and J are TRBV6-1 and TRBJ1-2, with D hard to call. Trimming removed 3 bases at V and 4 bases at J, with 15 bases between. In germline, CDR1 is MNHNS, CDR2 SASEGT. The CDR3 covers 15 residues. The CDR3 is CASSEGLSFSYGYTF. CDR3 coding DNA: TGTGCCAGCAGTGAGGGGTTGTCGTTCTCCTATGGCTACACCTTC.

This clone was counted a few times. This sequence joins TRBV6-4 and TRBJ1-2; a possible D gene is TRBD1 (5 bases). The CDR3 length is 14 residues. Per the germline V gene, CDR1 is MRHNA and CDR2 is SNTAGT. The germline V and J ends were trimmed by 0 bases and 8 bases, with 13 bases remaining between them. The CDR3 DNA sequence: TGTGCCAGCAGTGACTCAGCGGGGCGGCTGGGCTACACCTTC. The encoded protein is CASSDSAGRLGYTF.

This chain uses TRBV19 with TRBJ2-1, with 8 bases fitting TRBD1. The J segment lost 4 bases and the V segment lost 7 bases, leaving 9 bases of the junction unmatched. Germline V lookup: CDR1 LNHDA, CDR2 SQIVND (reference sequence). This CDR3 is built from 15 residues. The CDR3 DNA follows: TGTGCCAGTATGCGTAACCAGGGGGCTTACAATGAGCAGTTCTTC. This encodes CASMRNQGAYNEQFF.

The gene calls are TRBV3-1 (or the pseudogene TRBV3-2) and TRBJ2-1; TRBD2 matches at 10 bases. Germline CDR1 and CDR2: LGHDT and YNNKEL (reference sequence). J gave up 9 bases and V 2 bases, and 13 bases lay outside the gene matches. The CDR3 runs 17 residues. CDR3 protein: CASSQKNVLAGMGEQFF. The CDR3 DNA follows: TGTGCCAGCAGCCAAAAGAATGTACTAGCGGGAATGGGTGAGCAGTTCTTC.

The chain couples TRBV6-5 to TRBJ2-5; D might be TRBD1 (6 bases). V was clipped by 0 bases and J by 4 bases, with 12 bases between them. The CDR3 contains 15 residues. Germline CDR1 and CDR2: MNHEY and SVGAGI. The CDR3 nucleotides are TGTGCCAGCAGTTACTCGTCAGGGGACGGAGAGACCCAGTACTTC. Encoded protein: CASSYSSGDGETQYF.

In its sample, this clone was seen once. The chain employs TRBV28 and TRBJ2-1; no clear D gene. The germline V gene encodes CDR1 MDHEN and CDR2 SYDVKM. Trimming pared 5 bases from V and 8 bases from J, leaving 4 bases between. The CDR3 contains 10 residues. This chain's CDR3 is CASSADEQFF. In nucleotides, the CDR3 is TGTGCCAGCAGTGCCGATGAGCAGTTCTTC.